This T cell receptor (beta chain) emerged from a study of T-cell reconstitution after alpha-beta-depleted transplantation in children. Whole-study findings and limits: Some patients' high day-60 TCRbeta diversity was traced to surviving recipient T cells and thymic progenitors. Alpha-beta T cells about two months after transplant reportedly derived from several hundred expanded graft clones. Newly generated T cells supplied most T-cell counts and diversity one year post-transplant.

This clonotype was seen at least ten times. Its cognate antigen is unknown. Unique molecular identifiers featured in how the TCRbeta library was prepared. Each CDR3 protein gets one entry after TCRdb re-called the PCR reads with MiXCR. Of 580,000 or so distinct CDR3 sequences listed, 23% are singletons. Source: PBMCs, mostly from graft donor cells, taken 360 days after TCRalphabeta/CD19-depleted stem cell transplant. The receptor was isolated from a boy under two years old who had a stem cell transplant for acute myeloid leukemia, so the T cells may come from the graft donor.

The chain's CDR3 is CASSLLRHAYNEQFF. CDR3 nucleotide sequence: TGTGCCAGCAGTTTATTGAGGCATGCCTACAATGAGCAGTTCTTC. The chain is built from TRBV28 and TRBJ2-1, with D hard to call. V dropped 1 base and J dropped 2 bases, with 9 bases sitting between them. The CDR3 consists of 15 residues. Germline CDR1 and CDR2: MDHEN and SYDVKM.